This T cell receptor (beta chain) came from a study of blood T cell repertoires in COVID-19. Whole-study context: The United States, Italy and Spain were the sources of the acute and convalescent COVID-19 samples.

Under the authors' procedure: It was from reference gene primer amplification that nucleated cell counts were estimated. This table comes from immunoSEQ multiplex PCR, and its TCRdb copy is limited to in-frame clones, with some not included. For V, J and clone size, that table is used; D and trimming come from the DNA. This sample has 150,000 to 200,000 clones, with approximately 80% found just once. Germline CDR1 is LNHDA and CDR2 is SQIVND (reference sequence). The CDR3 is 12 residues long. V lost 10 bases, J lost 6 bases, and 14 bases lay in between. This chain links TRBV19 with TRBJ2-3, with unresolved D. Sequences were obtained from peripheral blood. The receptor comes from a woman older than 75 with acute or convalescent COVID-19. CDR3 in DNA: TGTGCCACCTTGAGCCGAGTTGATACGCAGTATTTT. It encodes CATLSRVDTQYF.